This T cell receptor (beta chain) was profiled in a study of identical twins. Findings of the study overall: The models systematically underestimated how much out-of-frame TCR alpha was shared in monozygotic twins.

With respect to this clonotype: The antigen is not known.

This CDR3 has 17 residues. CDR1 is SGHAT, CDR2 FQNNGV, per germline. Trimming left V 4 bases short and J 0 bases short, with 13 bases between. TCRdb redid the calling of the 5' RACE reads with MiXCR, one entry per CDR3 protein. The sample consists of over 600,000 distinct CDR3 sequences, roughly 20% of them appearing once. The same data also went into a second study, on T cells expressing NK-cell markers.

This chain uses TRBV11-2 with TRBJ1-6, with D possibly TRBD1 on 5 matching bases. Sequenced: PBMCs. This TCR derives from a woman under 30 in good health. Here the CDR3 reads CASSSREGSSYNSPLHF. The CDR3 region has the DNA TGTGCCAGCAGCTCACGTGAGGGGAGCTCCTATAATTCACCCCTCCACTTT.